These T cell receptor beta chains were read from a single sample in a study of cytomegalovirus exposure and HLA in healthy donors. Some clones are missing from TCRdb's copy, which holds only in-frame ones; the method was immunoSEQ multiplex PCR. The top ten clones hold around 0.26% of a sample with more than 150,000 clones, about four fifths of them seen once. Input material: PBMCs. These receptors originate from a boy aged 5 to 17 in good health and CMV-seronegative. The CDR3 runs from the conserved cysteine through the conserved F or W. D genes are given only for firm matches. Clone size is stated in some rows and not others, as once, few, many or a class when expanded.

D gene: -; V gene: TRBV6-1; clone size: -; J gene: TRBJ1-3; CDR3 DNA: TGTGCCAGCAGCCCGGGGGTACCGTCTGGAAACACCATATATTTT; CDR3 protein: CASSPGVPSGNTIYF
D gene: -; V gene: TRBV7-6; clone size: few; J gene: TRBJ1-1; CDR3 DNA: TGTGCCAGCAGCTTAGGCGGGGAAACTGAAGCTTTCTTT; CDR3 protein: CASSLGGETEAFF
D gene: -; V gene: TRBV2; clone size: -; J gene: TRBJ1-5; CDR3 DNA: TGTGCCAGCTCTATCGAGGTCTATAGCAATCAGCCCCAGCATTTT; CDR3 protein: CASSIEVYSNQPQHF
D gene: -; V gene: TRBV6-1; clone size: -; J gene: TRBJ1-4; CDR3 DNA: TGTGCCAGCAGCGCCAGGACGGGGGAAAAACTGTTTTTT; CDR3 protein: CASSARTGEKLFF
D gene: -; V gene: TRBV28; clone size: -; J gene: TRBJ2-1; CDR3 DNA: TGTGCCAGCAGTTTGCCCCCGGCGGGTTCCGCCTACAATGAGCAGTTCTTC; CDR3 protein: CASSLPPAGSAYNEQFF
D gene: -; V gene: TRBV29-1; clone size: -; J gene: TRBJ2-7; CDR3 DNA: TGCAGCGTCTCTCACGCAGGAGGTGAGCAGTACTTC; CDR3 protein: CSVSHAGGEQYF
D gene: -; V gene: TRBV5-1; clone size: -; J gene: TRBJ1-2; CDR3 DNA: TGCGCCAGCAGCTTTGAAGGAAATGGGGGGGACCCTAACTATGGCTACACCTTC; CDR3 protein: CASSFEGNGGDPNYGYTF
D gene: TRBD1; V gene: TRBV10-3; clone size: -; J gene: TRBJ1-1; CDR3 DNA: TGTGCCATCAGTGGGGGACAGTTCGCCTTGAACACTGAAGCTTTCTTT; CDR3 protein: CAISGGQFALNTEAFF
D gene: TRBD1; V gene: TRBV15; clone size: -; J gene: TRBJ1-2; CDR3 DNA: TGTGCCACCAGCAGAGTCGCAGGGGGGTATCCCTATGGCTACACCTTC; CDR3 protein: CATSRVAGGYPYGYTF
D gene: TRBD1; V gene: TRBV29-1; clone size: -; J gene: TRBJ1-2; CDR3 DNA: TGCAGCGTTGGTCCAGGGGGAAGGGGTGGCTACACCTTC; CDR3 protein: CSVGPGGRGGYTF
D gene: -; V gene: TRBV6-5; clone size: -; J gene: TRBJ1-2; CDR3 DNA: TGTGCCACCCTACAGGATAACTATGGCTACACCTTC; CDR3 protein: CATLQDNYGYTF
D gene: TRBD2; V gene: TRBV6-5; clone size: once; J gene: TRBJ2-5; CDR3 DNA: TGTGCCAGCAGTCGGACTAGCGGGGGCCAAGAGACCCAGTACTTC; CDR3 protein: CASSRTSGGQETQYF
D gene: -; V gene: TRBV6-1; clone size: -; J gene: TRBJ2-7; CDR3 DNA: TGTGCCAGCAGCTCTTTCAGGGGTTCTCTCTACGAGCAGTACTTC; CDR3 protein: CASSSFRGSLYEQYF
D gene: -; V gene: TRBV27; clone size: few; J gene: TRBJ1-5; CDR3 DNA: TGTGCCAGCAGTTTTGAGGTTGGGCAGCCCCAGCATTTT; CDR3 protein: CASSFEVGQPQHF
D gene: -; V gene: TRBV5-6; clone size: -; J gene: TRBJ1-4; CDR3 DNA: TGTGCCAGCAGCTTGTCCCCGGGAGAAAAACTGTTTTTT; CDR3 protein: CASSLSPGEKLFF
D gene: -; V gene: TRBV28; clone size: -; J gene: TRBJ1-1; CDR3 DNA: TGTGCCAGCAGTTTAACGGACACTGAAGCTTTCTTT; CDR3 protein: CASSLTDTEAFF
D gene: -; V gene: TRBV10-1; clone size: -; J gene: TRBJ2-7; CDR3 DNA: TGCGCCAGCAGTGAAGGGATAGGGGGGGGTTACGAGCAGTACTTC; CDR3 protein: CASSEGIGGGYEQYF
D gene: TRBD1; V gene: TRBV9; clone size: -; J gene: TRBJ1-1; CDR3 DNA: TGTGCCAGCAACTCACAGGGGAACGAAGCTTTCTTT; CDR3 protein: CASNSQGNEAFF
D gene: -; V gene: TRBV30; clone size: -; J gene: TRBJ2-7; CDR3 DNA: TGTGCCTGGAGCCGGGGGATCTCCTACGAGCAGTACTTC; CDR3 protein: CAWSRGISYEQYF